A selection of T cell receptor beta chains follows, all from one sample in a study of blood T cell repertoires in COVID-19. Here immunoSEQ multiplex PCR was the method, and the copy in TCRdb shows in-frame clones only, minus some. Here the sample spans 250,000 or so clones, approximately 86% being singletons. The specimen was peripheral blood. The receptors here all came from a man older than 75 with acute or convalescent COVID-19. The CDR3 runs from the conserved cysteine through the conserved F or W. The order of the fields is V gene, J gene, D gene, clone size, CDR3 DNA, CDR3 protein. The D gene is left open where the match is weak. Clone sizes are given selectively: once, few, many, or a class where the clone is expanded.

V gene: TRBV7-2
J gene: TRBJ1-5
D gene: NA
clone size: NA
CDR3 DNA: TGTGCCAGCAGCTTATGGGAGAATCAGCCCCAGCATTTT
CDR3 protein: CASSLWENQPQHF

V gene: TRBV7-2
J gene: TRBJ2-5
D gene: TRBD2
clone size: once
CDR3 DNA: TGTGCCAGCAGGCGGGAGGGAGAGACCCAGTACTTC
CDR3 protein: CASRREGETQYF

V gene: TRBV4-3
J gene: TRBJ2-3
D gene: NA
clone size: NA
CDR3 DNA: TGCGCCAGCAGCCAGTCAGTCTCCAGGGGCTTGACAGATACGCAGTATTTT
CDR3 protein: CASSQSVSRGLTDTQYF

V gene: TRBV5-1
J gene: TRBJ2-4
D gene: TRBD2
clone size: NA
CDR3 DNA: TGCGCCAGCAGCCCCGGGACTATCAAAAACATTCAGTACTTC
CDR3 protein: CASSPGTIKNIQYF

V gene: TRBV5-4
J gene: TRBJ2-7
D gene: NA
clone size: NA
CDR3 DNA: TGTGCCAGCAGCTCACGGACTGGGTCGAGCTCCTACGAGCAGTACTTC
CDR3 protein: CASSSRTGSSSYEQYF

V gene: TRBV16
J gene: TRBJ2-7
D gene: NA
clone size: many
CDR3 DNA: TGTGCCAGCAGCCAATCGGAAGAGACTCCCCTCAACTACGAGGGGTACTTC
CDR3 protein: CASSQSEETPLNYEGYF

V gene: TRBV6-6
J gene: TRBJ2-3
D gene: NA
clone size: NA
CDR3 DNA: TGTGCCAGCAGTTCATCCGGAGTGTGGGATACGCAGTATTTT
CDR3 protein: CASSSSGVWDTQYF

V gene: TRBV3-1/TRBV3-2
J gene: TRBJ2-2
D gene: NA
clone size: NA
CDR3 DNA: TGTGCCAGCAGACTGGTGTGGGGCCCCCCACCGAACACCGGGGAGCTGTTTTTT
CDR3 protein: CASRLVWGPPPNTGELFF

V gene: TRBV29-1
J gene: TRBJ2-3
D gene: TRBD1
clone size: NA
CDR3 DNA: TGCAGCGTTACCGACAGGGAAGGCACAGATACGCAGTATTTT
CDR3 protein: CSVTDREGTDTQYF

V gene: TRBV19
J gene: TRBJ2-7
D gene: TRBD1
clone size: NA
CDR3 DNA: TGTGCCAGTAGTGTGACAGGGAAGTACGAGCAGTACTTC
CDR3 protein: CASSVTGKYEQYF

V gene: TRBV7-9
J gene: TRBJ1-1
D gene: NA
clone size: once
CDR3 DNA: TGTGCCAGCAGTCTTTCAGGGGACGCTGAAGCTTTCTTT
CDR3 protein: CASSLSGDAEAFF

V gene: TRBV7-2
J gene: TRBJ2-5
D gene: TRBD1
clone size: NA
CDR3 DNA: TGTGCCAGCAGCCCCGACAGGGCGGGCTTTTGGACCCAGTACTTC
CDR3 protein: CASSPDRAGFWTQYF

V gene: TRBV6-5
J gene: TRBJ2-7
D gene: TRBD2
clone size: NA
CDR3 DNA: TGTGCCAGCAGCTGGACTAGCGGGGGTAACTACGAGCAGTACTTC
CDR3 protein: CASSWTSGGNYEQYF

V gene: TRBV10-3
J gene: TRBJ1-1
D gene: NA
clone size: NA
CDR3 DNA: TGTGCCATCAGTGAGGGGGGGGAAGCTTTCTTT
CDR3 protein: CAISEGGEAFF

V gene: TRBV2
J gene: TRBJ1-1
D gene: NA
clone size: NA
CDR3 DNA: TGTGCCAGCATCCGAGGGGGTTGGACTGAAGCTTTCTTT
CDR3 protein: CASIRGGWTEAFF

V gene: TRBV10-3
J gene: TRBJ1-2
D gene: TRBD1
clone size: NA
CDR3 DNA: TGTGCCATCAGTGAAGACGGGACAGGGACTAACTATGGCTACACCTTC
CDR3 protein: CAISEDGTGTNYGYTF

V gene: TRBV7-2
J gene: TRBJ2-7
D gene: TRBD1
clone size: NA
CDR3 DNA: TGTGCCAGCACAACCGGGACAGGGGGTTACGAGCAGTACTTC
CDR3 protein: CASTTGTGGYEQYF

V gene: TRBV6-2/TRBV6-3
J gene: TRBJ1-4
D gene: TRBD1
clone size: NA
CDR3 DNA: TGTGCCAGCAGTGACAGGGACGCAACTAATGAAAAACTGTTTTTT
CDR3 protein: CASSDRDATNEKLFF

V gene: TRBV28
J gene: TRBJ2-7
D gene: NA
clone size: once
CDR3 DNA: TGTGCCAGCAGTATCCCTCCTAGGCGCGAGCAGTACTTC
CDR3 protein: CASSIPPRREQYF

V gene: TRBV19
J gene: TRBJ1-1
D gene: TRBD1
clone size: NA
CDR3 DNA: TGTGCCAGTAGCAAAGACAGGGGGAACGCTGAAGCTTTCTTT
CDR3 protein: CASSKDRGNAEAFF

V gene: TRBV18
J gene: TRBJ1-6
D gene: NA
clone size: NA
CDR3 DNA: TGTGCCAGCTCACCACCCAGGTTTTCACCCCTCCACTTT
CDR3 protein: CASSPPRFSPLHF

V gene: TRBV3-1/TRBV3-2
J gene: TRBJ2-7
D gene: TRBD2
clone size: NA
CDR3 DNA: TGTGCCAGCAGACCGGGACTAGCGGGAGGAGTTGGCGAGCAGTACTTC
CDR3 protein: CASRPGLAGGVGEQYF

V gene: TRBV9
J gene: TRBJ2-3
D gene: NA
clone size: NA
CDR3 DNA: TGTGCCAGCAGTCCGAGGGCGTTTTCCTCAGATACGCAGTATTTT
CDR3 protein: CASSPRAFSSDTQYF